This T cell receptor (beta chain) comes out of a study of blood T cells in healthy people across ages. In germline, CDR1 is SEHNR, CDR2 FQNEAQ (reference sequence). The length of the CDR3 is 13 residues. The ends lost 10 bases at V and 4 bases at J; junction bases unmatched: 7. Healthy Caucasians from Russia aged about 6 to 95 served as donors. Per sample, extraction of total RNA gave at least 5 micrograms in every case. Sample-barcoded 5' priming and a J-beta primer mix drove a second PCR of roughly 6 to 12 cycles. TCRdb re-called the 5' RACE reads through MiXCR, storing one row per CDR3 protein. The sample shows about a million distinct CDR3 sequences, about two fifths of them seen only once.

This clonotype was sampled from a man aged 18-30 years in good health. The chain couples TRBV7-9 to TRBJ1-2, with TRBD1 identical over 9 bases. The sequencing input was blood. CDR3 bases: TGTGCCATACAGGGGGCGATCGGCTATGGCTACACCTTC. Translated: CAIQGAIGYGYTF.